A single TCR beta chain is shown here with its context. Its antigen is currently unknown. This may arise from a read error, as a much more abundant clone is one base away. The CDR3 is 14 amino acids. Trimming took off 8 bases at V and 3 bases at J, with 14 bases between the two ends. In germline, CDR1 is MNHEY, CDR2 SVGAGI. The data stem from a study of molecular identifiers for immune sequencing clone quantification. Broader study findings: Detectable among roughly 1 million naive cells, according to reports, was Jurkat TCR RNA spiked in from one cell. Among effectors, clones above 20 RNA copies held over 99% of molecules; among naive cells, under 1%.

With listed TCR primers and previously described methods, bulk TCR libraries were prepared. Via MiXCR, TCRdb re-called the PCR reads, giving one row per CDR3 protein. Among 88,000 or so distinct CDR3 sequences listed, 21% were seen once. The sample comprised naive CD8+ T cells from blood, with Jurkat cell RNA spiked in. Subset meaning: FACS-sorted CD8+CD4-CCR7+CD45RA+ naive T cells. This chain connects TRBV6-5 to TRBJ1-5; TRBD1 is a possible D gene (6 bases). This sequence was found in a human donor in good health. Some libraries in this study had Jurkat cell RNA spiked in. The DNA of the CDR3 is TGTGCCAGCGGTTCAGGGGTTACCAATCAGCCCCAGCATTTT. Its translation is CASGSGVTNQPQHF.